The 4 T cell receptor beta chains below all came from one sample that was sequenced in a study of cytomegalovirus exposure and HLA in healthy donors. The primer mix had 60 Vbeta and 13 Jbeta primers. Only in-frame clones appear in the TCRdb table, and some are missing; sequencing was by immunoSEQ multiplex PCR. The sample records 65,000 to 100,000 clones, nearly 80% being singletons. Sequenced material: PBMCs. The receptors shown here come from a female donor in good health and CMV-seronegative.

This chain connects TRBV9 to TRBJ1-4, with no clear D. The germline V gene encodes CDR1 SGDLS and CDR2 YYNGEE. The CDR3 has 15 amino acids. V was clipped by 2 bases and J by 8 bases, with 16 bases between them. The CDR3 nucleotides read TGTGCCAGCAGCGTCTCCGACAACCCTGGGGAAAAACTGTTTTTT. Its protein is CASSVSDNPGEKLFF.

The chain links TRBV7-8 to TRBJ2-7; D is possibly TRBD2 (6 bases). CDR3 size: 14 residues. Germline V lookup: CDR1 SGHVS, CDR2 FQNEAQ. The V gene lost 3 bases and the J gene lost 0 bases, with 9 bases spanning the gap. The CDR3, as DNA: TGTGCCAGCAGCTTGCGGGAAACCTCCTACGAGCAGTACTTC. The encoded protein is CASSLRETSYEQYF.

J is TRBJ2-6 and V is TRBV28, with D hard to call. CDR3 length: 19 amino acids. CDR1 MDHEN and CDR2 SYDVKM come from the germline V gene. The germline V and J ends were trimmed by 5 bases and 0 bases, with 20 bases remaining between them. The CDR3 nucleotides read TGTGCCAGCAGTGGAGCACCGGGTCCTCTTTCCTCTGGGGCCAACGTCCTGACTTTC. This codes for CASSGAPGPLSSGANVLTF.

This chain joins TRBV7-9 and TRBJ1-6, with D perhaps TRBD1 (5 bases). The V end lost 4 bases, the J end lost 0 bases, and 13 bases lay between the germline ends. The CDR3 runs 17 residues. The germline V gene encodes CDR1 SEHNR and CDR2 FQNEAQ (reference sequence). The CDR3 spells CASSSQGVSSYNSPLHF. CDR3 nucleotide sequence: TGTGCCAGCAGCTCCCAGGGTGTAAGCTCCTATAATTCACCCCTCCACTTT.